This TCR beta chain was identified in a study of vaccination and CD4 T cells after COVID-19. The overall study: Convalescent patients gave post-COVID blood a median approximately 100 days post-diagnosis, range 35 to 161.

In the case of this clonotype: Its antigen is undetermined.

At the Johns Hopkins FTIC core, DNA taken from cultured CD4+ T cells was sequenced by way of the Oncomine TCR Beta short-read assay. A single record per CDR3 protein comes from TCRdb applying MiXCR to the PCR reads. The table lists about 20,000 distinct CDR3 sequences, just under 50% of them singletons. Treatment reported: approximately 9-day PBMC culture with coronavirus spike peptide pools or control peptides (ViraFEST assay). Cultures used under 2.5 million PBMCs per well, about 10 IU/ml IL-2 and about 10 ug/ml peptides. The sequencing used CD4+ T cells from blood, cultured in vitro, collected before SARS-CoV-2 vaccination. This clonotype originated in a human donor who had recovered from COVID-19.

The CDR3 reads CASSQGDRAYQETQYF. CDR3 coding DNA: TGCGCCAGCAGCCAGGGGGACAGGGCCTACCAAGAGACCCAGTACTTC. The chain employs TRBV4-1 and TRBJ2-5; 9 bases agree with TRBD1. This CDR3 is built from 16 residues. Trimming took 3 bases from V and 0 from J; bases not matched to a gene: 5. Per the germline V gene, CDR1 is MGHRA and CDR2 is YSYEKL.